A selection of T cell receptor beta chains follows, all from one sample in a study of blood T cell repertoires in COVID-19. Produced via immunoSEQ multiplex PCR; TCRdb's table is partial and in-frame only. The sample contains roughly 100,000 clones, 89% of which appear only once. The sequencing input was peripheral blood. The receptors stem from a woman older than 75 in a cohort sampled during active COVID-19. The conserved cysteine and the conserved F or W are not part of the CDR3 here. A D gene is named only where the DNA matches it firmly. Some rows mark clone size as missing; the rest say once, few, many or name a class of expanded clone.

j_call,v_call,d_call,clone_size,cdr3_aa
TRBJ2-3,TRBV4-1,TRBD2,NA,ASSQDFGLETDTQY
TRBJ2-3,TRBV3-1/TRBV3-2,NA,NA,ASGNRDTQY
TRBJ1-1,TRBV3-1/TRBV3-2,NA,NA,ASSPDGGVNTEAF
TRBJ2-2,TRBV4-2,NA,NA,ASSGKGENTGELF
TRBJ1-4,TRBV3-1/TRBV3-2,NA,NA,ASSESSRGVNEKLF
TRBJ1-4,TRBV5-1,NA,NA,ASSPQGMSNEKLF
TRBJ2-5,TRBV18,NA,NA,ASSPGAGDGQETQY
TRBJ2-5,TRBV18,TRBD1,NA,ASSRATGGWETQY
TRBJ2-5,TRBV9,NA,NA,ASSVDSRGGEETQY
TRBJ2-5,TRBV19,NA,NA,ASSIETSSETQY
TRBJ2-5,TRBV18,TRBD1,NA,ASSPQRGTGGNQETQY
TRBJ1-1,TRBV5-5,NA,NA,ASSSSGSDTEAF
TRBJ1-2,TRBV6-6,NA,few,ASSTYGYT
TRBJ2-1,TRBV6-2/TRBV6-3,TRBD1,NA,ASSVRPDRGDNEQF
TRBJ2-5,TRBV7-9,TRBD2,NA,ASSLAGQRGETQY
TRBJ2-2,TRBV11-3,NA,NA,ASSPGWETGELF
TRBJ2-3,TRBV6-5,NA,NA,ASSYDRERAQY
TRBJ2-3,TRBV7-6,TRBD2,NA,ASSFRLASTDTQY
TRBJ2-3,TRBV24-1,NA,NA,ATGAYQGSTDTQY
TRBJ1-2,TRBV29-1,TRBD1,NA,SVSQGEGYGYT
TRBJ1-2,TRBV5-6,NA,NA,ASSLYSYYGYT
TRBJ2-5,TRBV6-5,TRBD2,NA,ASRRAGSEETQY
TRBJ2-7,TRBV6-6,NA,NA,ASSALSGQY
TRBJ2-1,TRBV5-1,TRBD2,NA,ASSSLAGGSSYNEQF
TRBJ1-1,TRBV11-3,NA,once,ASSLLMNTEAF
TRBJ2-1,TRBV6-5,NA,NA,ASISSPSSYNEQF
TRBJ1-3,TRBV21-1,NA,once,ASSKANSGNTIY
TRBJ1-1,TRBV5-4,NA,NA,ASSVEQGNTEAF
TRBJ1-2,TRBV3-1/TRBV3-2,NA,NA,ASSPSGGHGYT
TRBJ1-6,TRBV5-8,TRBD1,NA,ASSLAGTVSSPLH
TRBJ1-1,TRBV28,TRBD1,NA,ASSSGQGLREAF
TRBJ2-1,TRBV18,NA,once,ASSQIRGQDYNEQF
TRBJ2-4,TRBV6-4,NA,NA,ASSDSPLAKNIQY
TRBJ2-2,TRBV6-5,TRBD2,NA,ASQVSGRAHGELF
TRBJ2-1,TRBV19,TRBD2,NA,ASSWRGAHNEQF
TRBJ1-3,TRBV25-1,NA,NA,ASSEYMSGVTGNTIY
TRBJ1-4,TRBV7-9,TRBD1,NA,ASSPGGGTGVEKLF
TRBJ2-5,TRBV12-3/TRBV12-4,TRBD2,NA,ASRGLEETQY
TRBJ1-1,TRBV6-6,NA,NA,ASSPAQKTVNTEAF
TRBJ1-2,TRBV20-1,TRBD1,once,SASSGGQFYGYT